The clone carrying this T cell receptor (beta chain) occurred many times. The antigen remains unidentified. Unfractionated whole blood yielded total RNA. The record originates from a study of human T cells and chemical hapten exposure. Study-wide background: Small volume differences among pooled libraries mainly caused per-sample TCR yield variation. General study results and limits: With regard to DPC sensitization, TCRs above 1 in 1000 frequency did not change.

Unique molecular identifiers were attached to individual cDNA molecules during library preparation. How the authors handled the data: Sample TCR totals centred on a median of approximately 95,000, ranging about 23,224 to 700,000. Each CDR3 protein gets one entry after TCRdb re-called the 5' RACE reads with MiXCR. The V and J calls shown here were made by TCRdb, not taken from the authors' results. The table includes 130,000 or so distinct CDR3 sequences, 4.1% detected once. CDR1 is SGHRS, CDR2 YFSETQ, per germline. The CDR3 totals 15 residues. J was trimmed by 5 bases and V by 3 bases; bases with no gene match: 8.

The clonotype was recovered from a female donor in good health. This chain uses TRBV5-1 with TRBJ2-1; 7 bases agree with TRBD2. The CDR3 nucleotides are TGCGCCAGCAGCTGGGGAGGGACTGTAAACAATGAGCAGTTCTTC. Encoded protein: CASSWGGTVNNEQFF.